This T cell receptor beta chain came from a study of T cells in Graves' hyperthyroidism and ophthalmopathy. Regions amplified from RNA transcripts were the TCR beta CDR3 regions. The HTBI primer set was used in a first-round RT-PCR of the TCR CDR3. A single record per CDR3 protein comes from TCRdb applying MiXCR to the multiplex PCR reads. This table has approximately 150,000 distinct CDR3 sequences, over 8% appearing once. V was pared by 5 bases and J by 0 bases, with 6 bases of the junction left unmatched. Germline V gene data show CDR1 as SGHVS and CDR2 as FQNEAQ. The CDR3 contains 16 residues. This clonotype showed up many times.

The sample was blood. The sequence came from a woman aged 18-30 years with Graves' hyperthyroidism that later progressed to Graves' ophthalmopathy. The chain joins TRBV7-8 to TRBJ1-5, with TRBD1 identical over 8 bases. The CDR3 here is CASSANRGFSNQPQHF. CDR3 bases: TGTGCCAGCAGCGCCAACAGGGGGTTTAGCAATCAGCCCCAGCATTTT. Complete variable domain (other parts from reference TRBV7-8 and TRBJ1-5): GAGVSQSPRYKVAKRGQDVALRCDPISGHVSLFWYQQALGQGPEFLTYFQNEAQLDKSGLPSDRFFAERPEGSVSTLKIQRTQQEDSAVYLCASSANRGFSNQPQHFGDGTRLSIL.